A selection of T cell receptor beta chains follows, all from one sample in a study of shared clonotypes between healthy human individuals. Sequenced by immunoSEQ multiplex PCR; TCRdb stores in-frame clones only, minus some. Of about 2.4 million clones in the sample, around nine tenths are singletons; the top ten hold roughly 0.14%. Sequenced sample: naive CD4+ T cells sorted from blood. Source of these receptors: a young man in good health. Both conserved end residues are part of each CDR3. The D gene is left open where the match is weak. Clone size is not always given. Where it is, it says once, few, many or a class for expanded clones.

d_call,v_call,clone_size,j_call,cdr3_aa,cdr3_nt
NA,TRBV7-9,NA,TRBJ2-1,CASSLAAQGREQFF,TGTGCCAGCAGCTTAGCGGCCCAGGGAAGGGAGCAGTTCTTC
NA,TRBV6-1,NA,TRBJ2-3,CASRGFKGGTDTQYF,TGTGCCAGCAGGGGCTTTAAGGGGGGAACAGATACGCAGTATTTT
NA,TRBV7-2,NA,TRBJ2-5,CASSLAHGETQYF,TGTGCCAGCAGCTTAGCGCACGGAGAGACCCAGTACTTC
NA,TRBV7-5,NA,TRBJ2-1,CARWGRVASYNEQFF,TGTGCCAGATGGGGGAGGGTAGCCTCCTACAATGAGCAGTTCTTC
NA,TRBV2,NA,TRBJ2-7,CASKGGTTRVEQYF,TGTGCCAGCAAGGGGGGAACAACACGGGTCGAGCAGTACTTC
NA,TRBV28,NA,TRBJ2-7,CASSHTGLGSYEQYF,TGTGCCAGCAGCCATACAGGGCTAGGATCCTACGAGCAGTACTTC
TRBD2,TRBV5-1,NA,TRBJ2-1,CASSTTSALQFF,TGCGCCAGCAGCACCACTAGCGCCCTACAGTTCTTC
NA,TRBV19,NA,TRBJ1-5,CASSIEAQAGNQPQHF,TGTGCCAGTAGTATAGAGGCCCAAGCAGGCAATCAGCCCCAGCATTTT
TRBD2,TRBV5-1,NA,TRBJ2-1,CASSLATSGILGEQFF,TGCGCCAGCAGCTTGGCCACTAGCGGGATTTTAGGTGAGCAGTTCTTC
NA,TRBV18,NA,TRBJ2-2,CASSPAQANTGELFF,TGTGCCAGCTCACCAGCACAAGCGAACACCGGGGAGCTGTTTTTT
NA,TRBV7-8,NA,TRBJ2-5,CASTLMGQSQETQYF,TGTGCCAGCACCCTCATGGGGCAGAGCCAAGAGACCCAGTACTTC
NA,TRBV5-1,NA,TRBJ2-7,CASSRSGDSYEQYF,TGCGCCAGCAGCCGGTCGGGGGACAGCTACGAGCAGTACTTC
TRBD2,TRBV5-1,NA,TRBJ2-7,CASSLPGLAGSYEQYF,TGCGCCAGCAGCTTGCCTGGACTAGCGGGGTCCTACGAGCAGTACTTC
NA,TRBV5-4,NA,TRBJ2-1,CASSLDRGGYNEQFF,TGTGCCAGCAGCTTGGACAGGGGGGGGTACAATGAGCAGTTCTTC
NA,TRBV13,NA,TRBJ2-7,CASSLRPVYEQYF,TGTGCCAGCAGCTTAAGGCCGGTCTACGAGCAGTACTTC
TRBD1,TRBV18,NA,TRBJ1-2,CASSPGQGSNYGYTF,TGTGCCAGCTCACCTGGACAGGGGTCTAACTATGGCTACACCTTC
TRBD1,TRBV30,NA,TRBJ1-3,CAWSPRGAGNTIYF,TGTGCCTGGAGTCCCAGGGGGGCCGGAAACACCATATATTTT
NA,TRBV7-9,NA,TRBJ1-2,CASSLDGTSWTYGYTF,TGTGCCAGCAGCTTAGACGGGACATCGTGGACCTATGGCTACACCTTC
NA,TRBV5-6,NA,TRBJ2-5,CASSGGGVRETQYF,TGTGCCAGCAGCGGGGGTGGGGTCAGAGAGACCCAGTACTTC
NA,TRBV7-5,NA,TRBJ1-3,CARNGHRRSGNTIYF,TGTGCCAGAAACGGACACCGCCGCTCTGGAAACACCATATATTTT
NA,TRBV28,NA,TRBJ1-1,CASRPGVPEKAFF,TGTGCCAGCAGGCCGGGGGTCCCGGAAAAAGCTTTCTTT
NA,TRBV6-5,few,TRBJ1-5,CASSYSTPGPQHF,TGTGCCAGCAGTTACTCGACCCCTGGTCCCCAGCATTTT
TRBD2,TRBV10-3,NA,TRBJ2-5,CAISQTSGGAGQETQYF,TGTGCCATCAGTCAGACTAGCGGGGGGGCCGGGCAAGAGACCCAGTACTTC
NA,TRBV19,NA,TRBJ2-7,CASSSSGGPAVF,TGTGCCAGTAGTTCGTCCGGGGGCCCGGCTGTCTTC
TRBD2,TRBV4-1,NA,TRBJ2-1,CASSQEWTSGHEQFF,TGCGCCAGCAGCCAGGAGTGGACTAGCGGGCATGAGCAGTTCTTC
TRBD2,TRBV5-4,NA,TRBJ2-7,CASSLAGLAGNYEQYF,TGTGCCAGCAGCTTGGCCGGGCTAGCGGGAAACTACGAGCAGTACTTC
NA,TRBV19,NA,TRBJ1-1,CASNPQGNTEAFF,TGTGCCAGTAACCCACAGGGGAACACTGAAGCTTTCTTT
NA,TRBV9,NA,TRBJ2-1,CASSVGSFSGNNEQFF,TGTGCCAGCAGCGTAGGGTCATTTTCAGGGAACAATGAGCAGTTCTTC
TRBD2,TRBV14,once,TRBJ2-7,CASSQDRASGRPPYEQYF,TGTGCCAGCAGCCAAGATCGGGCTAGCGGGAGGCCACCCTACGAGCAGTACTTC
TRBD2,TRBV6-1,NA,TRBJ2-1,CAAPGTSPLAEQFF,TGTGCCGCCCCCGGGACTAGCCCTTTAGCAGAGCAGTTCTTC
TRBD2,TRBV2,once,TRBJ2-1,CASRASGGDEQFF,TGTGCCAGCAGGGCTAGCGGGGGGGATGAGCAGTTCTTC
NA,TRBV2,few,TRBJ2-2,CASSPLRAGELFF,TGTGCCAGCAGTCCCCTTCGAGCCGGGGAGCTGTTTTTT